The 13 T cell receptor beta chains presented below share a single source sample, sequenced in a study of technical replicates of blood from a handful of donors. TCRdb's table, derived via immunoSEQ multiplex PCR, lists solely in-frame clones and lacks some. The sample shows approximately 41,000 clones, approximately 96% of them seen only once. Sequences were obtained from T cells isolated from PBMCs. The receptors derive from a human donor in good health.

This clone was observed a single time. The gene calls are TRBV28 and TRBJ2-7; 11 nucleotides agree with TRBD2. Trimming cost V 6 bases and J 3 bases; bases outside gene matches: 7. This CDR3 contains 15 residues. Per germline, CDR1 MDHEN and CDR2 SYDVKM. The CDR3 spells CASRPGTSGYYEQYF. CDR3 DNA: TGTGCCAGCAGGCCAGGGACTAGCGGCTACTACGAGCAGTACTTC.

This clone was detected once. The chain combines TRBV28 with TRBJ1-2; D might be TRBD1 (5 bases). V was clipped by 4 bases and J by 6 bases, with 21 bases between them. This CDR3 has 16 residues. CDR1 is MDHEN, CDR2 SYDVKM, per germline. The CDR3 nucleotides read TGTGCCAGCAGTTCCCCCGGGACTCGGGGGGAGCATGGCTACACCTTC. Its protein is CASSSPGTRGEHGYTF.

The sample holds one count of this clone. The genes are TRBV10-1 and TRBJ2-7; D gene uncertain. V was pared by 9 bases and J by 0 bases, with 15 bases between. Germline CDR1 and CDR2: WNHNN and SYGVQD (reference sequence). This CDR3 has 14 residues. CDR3 residues: CASCSIRSSYEQYF. The CDR3 DNA is TGCGCCAGTTGTTCGATTAGGAGCTCCTACGAGCAGTACTTC.

Here the CDR3 reads CASSPRTALLGPQHF. The CDR3 bases are TGTGCCAGCAGTCCTAGGACAGCCTTGTTAGGACCCCAGCATTTT. This chain links TRBV27 with TRBJ1-5; possible D gene TRBD1, 6 bases. The germline gives CDR1 MNHEY, CDR2 SMNVEV (reference sequence). This CDR3 has 15 residues. V was clipped by 5 bases and J by 10 bases, with 21 bases between them.

V and J are TRBV30 and TRBJ2-5; tentatively, D is TRBD2 (6 bases). This CDR3 is built from 12 residues. V was trimmed by 5 bases and J by 5 bases, leaving 12 bases between them. Per germline, CDR1 GTSNPN and CDR2 SVGIG (reference sequence). The CDR3 bases are TGTGCCTGGGGGACTGGGTGGGAGACCCAGTACTTC. It is translated as CAWGTGWETQYF. Full variable domain (outside the CDR3, taken from reference TRBV30 and TRBJ2-5): SQTIHQWPATLVQPVGSPLSLECTVEGTSNPNLYWYRQAAGRGLQLLFYSVGIGQISSEVPQNLSASRPQDRQFILSSKKLLLSDSGFYLCAWGTGWETQYFGPGTRLLVL.

The chain links TRBV2 to TRBJ1-2; unclear D gene. The CDR3 runs 14 residues. Germline CDR1 SNHLY, CDR2 FYNNEI. Trimming stripped 2 bases from V and 10 bases from J, with 17 bases between. Here the CDR3 reads CASSEYAGLHPYTF. CDR3 nucleotides: TGTGCCAGCAGTGAATACGCGGGCCTCCATCCCTACACCTTC.

The chain links TRBV7-2 to TRBJ2-3; a possible D gene is TRBD2 (5 bases). The germline V gene encodes CDR1 SGHTA and CDR2 FQGNSA. With 1 base removed from V and 6 bases from J, the gap between germline ends came to 8 bases. The CDR3 covers 13 residues. CDR3 DNA: TGTGCCAGCAGCTTAGGCGGGCAGGATACGCAGTATTTT. Translated, it gives CASSLGGQDTQYF. Using reference TRBV7-2 and TRBJ2-3 for the parts outside the CDR3, the full variable domain is GAGVSQSPSNKVTEKGKDVELRCDPISGHTALYWYRQSLGQGLEFLIYFQGNSAPDKSGLPSDRFSAERTGGSVSTLTIQRTQQEDSAVYLCASSLGGQDTQYFGPGTRLTVL.

This chain connects TRBV28 to TRBJ2-3, with TRBD2 identical over 10 bases. The CDR3 totals 16 residues. CDR1 is MDHEN and CDR2 is SYDVKM in the germline V gene. The V gene end was trimmed by 3 bases and the J gene end by 5 bases; junction bases not matched to a gene: 8. This chain's CDR3 is CASSFPVAGGGDTQYF. The CDR3 DNA follows: TGTGCCAGCAGTTTTCCCGTAGCGGGAGGTGGAGATACGCAGTATTTT.

V is TRBV7-6 and J is TRBJ2-1; the match to TRBD2 covers 10 bases. CDR1 is SGHVS, CDR2 FNYEAQ, per germline. The CDR3 loop spans 17 amino acids. Trimming at V came to 2 bases and at J to 10 bases, leaving 14 bases not matched to a gene. The CDR3 region is CASSLPVAGGEGAEQFF. As DNA, the CDR3 is TGTGCCAGCAGCTTACCAGTAGCGGGAGGCGAAGGAGCGGAGCAGTTCTTC. Complete variable domain (other parts from reference TRBV7-6 and TRBJ2-1): GAGVSQSPRYKVTKRGQDVALRCDPISGHVSLYWYRQALGQGPEFLTYFNYEAQQDKSGLPNDRFSAERPEGSISTLTIQRTEQRDSAMYRCASSLPVAGGEGAEQFFGPGTRLTVL.

The J gene is TRBJ2-5, the V gene TRBV30; 8 bases are a match to TRBD1. Germline V lookup: CDR1 GTSNPN, CDR2 SVGIG (reference sequence). Trimming at V came to 2 bases and at J to 5 bases, leaving 10 bases not matched to a gene. CDR3 length: 15 residues. CDR3 DNA: TGTGCCTGGAGTTTTGGGACAGGAGCCATGGAGACCCAGTACTTC. It encodes CAWSFGTGAMETQYF.

The chain carries TRBV7-2 and TRBJ1-1, with D possibly being TRBD1 (6 bases). V was cut by 8 bases and J by 5 bases, with 12 bases left in between. The germline CDR1 and CDR2 sequences are SGHTA and FQGNSA. The CDR3 is 12 amino acids. CDR3 region: CASGTLWTEAFF. CDR3 in DNA: TGTGCCAGCGGGACACTGTGGACTGAAGCTTTCTTT.

This rearrangement joins TRBV4-2 to TRBJ1-1; D ambiguous. CDR3 length equals 14 residues. Trimming removed 0 bases from V and 7 bases from J, with 12 bases in between. Germline CDR1 and CDR2: LGHNA and YNFKEQ. Written as DNA, the CDR3 is TGTGCCAGCAGCCAAGAGAAAGCTGTAGATGAAGCTTTCTTT. Its protein is CASSQEKAVDEAFF.

V and J are TRBV5-4 and TRBJ1-2; D gene uncertain. The germline CDR1 and CDR2 sequences are SGHNT and YYREEE (reference sequence). V lost 2 bases and J lost 3, with 14 bases in between. The CDR3 is made up of 15 amino acids. CDR3 sequence reads: CASSFSAGSYYGYTF. CDR3 DNA: TGTGCCAGCAGCTTTAGTGCGGGATCATACTATGGCTACACCTTC.